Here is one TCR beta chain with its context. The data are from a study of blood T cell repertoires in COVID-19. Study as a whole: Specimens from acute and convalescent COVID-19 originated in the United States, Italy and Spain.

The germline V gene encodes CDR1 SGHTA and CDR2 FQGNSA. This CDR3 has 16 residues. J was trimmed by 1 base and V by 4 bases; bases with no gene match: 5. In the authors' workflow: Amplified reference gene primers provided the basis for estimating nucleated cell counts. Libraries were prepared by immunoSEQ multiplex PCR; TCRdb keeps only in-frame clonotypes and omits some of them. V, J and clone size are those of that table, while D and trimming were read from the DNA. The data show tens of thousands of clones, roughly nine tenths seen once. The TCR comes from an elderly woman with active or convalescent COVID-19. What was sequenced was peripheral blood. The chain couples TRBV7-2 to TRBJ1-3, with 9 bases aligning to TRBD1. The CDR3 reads CASSSTGGQSGNTIYF. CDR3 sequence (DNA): TGTGCCAGCAGCTCTACAGGGGGCCAATCTGGAAACACCATATATTTT.